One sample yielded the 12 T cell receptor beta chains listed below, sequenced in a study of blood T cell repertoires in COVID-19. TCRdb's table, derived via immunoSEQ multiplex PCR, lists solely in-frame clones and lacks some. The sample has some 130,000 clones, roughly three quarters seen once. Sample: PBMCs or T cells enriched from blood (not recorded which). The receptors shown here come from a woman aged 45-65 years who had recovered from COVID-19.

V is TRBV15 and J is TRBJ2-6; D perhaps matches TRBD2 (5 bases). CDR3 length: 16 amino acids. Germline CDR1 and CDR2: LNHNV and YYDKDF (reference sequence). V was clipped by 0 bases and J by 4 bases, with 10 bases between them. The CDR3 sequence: CATSRDRGSGANVLTF. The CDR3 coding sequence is TGTGCCACCAGCAGAGATCGAGGGTCCGGGGCCAACGTCCTGACTTTC.

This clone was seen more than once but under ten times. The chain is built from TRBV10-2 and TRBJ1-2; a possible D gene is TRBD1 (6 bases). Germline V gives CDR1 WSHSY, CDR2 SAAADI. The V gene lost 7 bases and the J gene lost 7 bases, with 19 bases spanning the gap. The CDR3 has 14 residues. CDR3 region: CASTEDSSVGGYTF. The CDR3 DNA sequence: TGCGCCAGCACCGAGGACAGTTCAGTGGGTGGCTACACCTTC.

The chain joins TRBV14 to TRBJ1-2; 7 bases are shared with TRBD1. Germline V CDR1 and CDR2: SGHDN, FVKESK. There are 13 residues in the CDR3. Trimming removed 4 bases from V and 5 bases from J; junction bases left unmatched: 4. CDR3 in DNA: TGTGCCAGCAGCCGCTCGACAGGGTATGGCTACACCTTC. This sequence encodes CASSRSTGYGYTF.

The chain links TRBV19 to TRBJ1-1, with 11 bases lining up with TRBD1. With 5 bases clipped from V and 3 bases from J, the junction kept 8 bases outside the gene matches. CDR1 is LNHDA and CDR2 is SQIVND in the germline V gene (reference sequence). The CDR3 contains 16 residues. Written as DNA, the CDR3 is TGTGCCAGTAGTCAAGGGACAGGGGGTCTCGACACTGAAGCTTTCTTT. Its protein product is CASSQGTGGLDTEAFF.

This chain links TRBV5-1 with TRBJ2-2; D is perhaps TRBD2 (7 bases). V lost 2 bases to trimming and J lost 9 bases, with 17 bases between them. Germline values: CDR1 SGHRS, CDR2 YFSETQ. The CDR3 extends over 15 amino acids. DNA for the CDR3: TGCGCCAGCAGCTTTGAGGCGGGGGCGAATAGGGAGCTGTTTTTT. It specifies CASSFEAGANRELFF.

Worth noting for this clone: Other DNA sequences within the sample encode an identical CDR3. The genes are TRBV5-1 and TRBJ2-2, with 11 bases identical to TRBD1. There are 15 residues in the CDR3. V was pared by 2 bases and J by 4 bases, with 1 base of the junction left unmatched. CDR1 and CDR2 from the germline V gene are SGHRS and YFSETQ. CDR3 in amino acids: CASSFGTGGTGELFF. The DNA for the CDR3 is TGCGCCAGCAGCTTTGGGACAGGGGGCACCGGGGAGCTGTTTTTT.

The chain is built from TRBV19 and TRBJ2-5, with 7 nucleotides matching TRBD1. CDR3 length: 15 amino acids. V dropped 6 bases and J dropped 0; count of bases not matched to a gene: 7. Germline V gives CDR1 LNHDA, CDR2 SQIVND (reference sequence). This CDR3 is CASRAWDSNQETQYF. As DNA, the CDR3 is TGTGCCAGTAGGGCTTGGGACAGCAACCAAGAGACCCAGTACTTC.

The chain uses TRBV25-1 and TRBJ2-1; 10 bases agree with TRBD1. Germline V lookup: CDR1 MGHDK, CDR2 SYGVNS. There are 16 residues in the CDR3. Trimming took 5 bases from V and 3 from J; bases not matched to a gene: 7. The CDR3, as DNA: TGTGCCAGCAGTCACACCGGGACAGGGGTCTACAATGAGCAGTTCTTC. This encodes CASSHTGTGVYNEQFF.

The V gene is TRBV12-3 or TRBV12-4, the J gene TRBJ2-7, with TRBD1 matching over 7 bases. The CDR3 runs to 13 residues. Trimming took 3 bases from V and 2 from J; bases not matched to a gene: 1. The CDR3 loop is CASSLTGPYEQYF. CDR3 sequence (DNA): TGTGCCAGCAGTTTGACAGGGCCCTACGAGCAGTACTTC.

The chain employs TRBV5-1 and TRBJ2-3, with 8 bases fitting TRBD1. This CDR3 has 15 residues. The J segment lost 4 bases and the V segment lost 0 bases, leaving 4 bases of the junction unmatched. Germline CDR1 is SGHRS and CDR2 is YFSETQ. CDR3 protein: CASSLGQGQADTQYF. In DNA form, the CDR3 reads TGCGCCAGCAGCTTGGGACAGGGGCAAGCAGATACGCAGTATTTT.

Written as DNA, the CDR3 is TGTGCCAGCAGCCGTACCCGGGACACTGAAGCTTTCTTT. Its protein product is CASSRTRDTEAFF. This chain uses TRBV7-8 with TRBJ1-1; D remains ambiguous. The V gene lost 5 bases and the J gene lost 3 bases, with 10 bases spanning the gap. CDR1 is SGHVS, CDR2 FQNEAQ, per germline. The CDR3 runs 13 residues.

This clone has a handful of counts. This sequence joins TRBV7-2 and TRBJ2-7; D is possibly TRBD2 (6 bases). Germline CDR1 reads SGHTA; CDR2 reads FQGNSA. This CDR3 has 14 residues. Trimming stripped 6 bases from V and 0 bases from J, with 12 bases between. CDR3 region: CASRLRRGSYEQYF. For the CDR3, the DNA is TGTGCCAGCAGACTACGGAGGGGCTCCTACGAGCAGTACTTC.